These 16 T cell receptor beta chains came from one sample sequenced in a study of CD8+ T cells in alopecia areata. The treatment: oral pan-JAK inhibitor, 5-10 mg twice daily. Sequencing relied on a cDNA template that was reverse transcribed from extracted RNA. Assay used: immunoSEQ multiplex PCR; TCRdb lists only in-frame clones, some missing. The sample carries approximately 210,000 clones, 43% recorded once. Sequenced material: CD4+ T cells sorted from blood, taken at approximately week 39, from a patient treated with tofacitinib. The receptors come from a human donor with alopecia areata.

The V and J genes are TRBV6-5 and TRBJ2-7, with D maybe TRBD1 (6 bases). The V gene lost 7 bases and the J gene lost 7 bases, with 17 bases spanning the gap. The germline V gene has CDR1 MNHEY and CDR2 SVGAGI. This CDR3 region has 13 residues. The CDR3 DNA sequence: TGTGCCAGCATTGCAGGGGTCGGTAGAGAGCAGTACTTC. Its protein product is CASIAGVGREQYF.

This clone was counted a few times. The chain employs TRBV20-1 and TRBJ2-1; TRBD2 is a possible D gene (5 bases). CDR3 length: 11 amino acids. Deletions cut 8 bases from V and 9 bases from J, with 14 bases between. Germline CDR1 is DFQATT and CDR2 is SNEGSKA (reference sequence). The CDR3 sequence: CSPTGMGEQFF. The CDR3 DNA reads as TGCAGTCCGACGGGGATGGGTGAGCAGTTCTTC.

In this sample, this clone turned up a few times. The chain carries TRBV30 and TRBJ2-2; possible D gene TRBD2, 7 bases. This CDR3 contains 16 residues. Germline lookup yields CDR1 GTSNPN and CDR2 SVGIG (reference sequence). V gave up 0 bases and J gave up 1 base, with 12 bases separating them. The CDR3 bases are TGTGCCTGGAGTGTACAAGGGGGGGAGAACACCGGGGAGCTGTTTTTT. The encoded protein is CAWSVQGGENTGELFF.

This clone has just a few counts. The chain has TRBV29-1 and TRBJ1-2; 8 bases agree with TRBD1. Germline assignment: CDR1 SQVTM and CDR2 ANQGSEA. CDR3 length equals 13 residues. V shed 4 bases, J shed 3 bases, and the junction held 4 bases outside the gene matches. CDR3 nucleotides: TGCAGCGTTGGAGGACAGGGAGACTATGGCTACACCTTC. Its translation: CSVGGQGDYGYTF.

The CDR3 region has the DNA TGTGCCAGCAGTGAAGTCGACCCAGTCCGCTACGAGCAGTACTTC. It translates to CASSEVDPVRYEQYF. The chain combines TRBV25-1 with TRBJ2-7, with D hard to call. The germline CDR1 and CDR2 sequences are MGHDK and SYGVNS. The CDR3 contains 15 residues. The V end lost 2 bases, the J end lost 3 bases, and 14 bases lay between the germline ends.

This rearrangement joins TRBV11-2 to TRBJ1-1, with no clear D. The germline V and J ends were trimmed by 5 bases and 2 bases, with 12 bases remaining between them. Germline V lookup: CDR1 SGHAT, CDR2 FQNNGV. This CDR3 spans 14 amino acids. The chain's CDR3 is CASSRTVVNTEAFF. The CDR3 bases are TGTGCCAGCAGCAGAACGGTCGTTAACACTGAAGCTTTCTTT.

The sample holds a few counts of this clone. The chain has TRBV7-2 and TRBJ2-1, with D perhaps TRBD2 (5 bases). Germline lookup yields CDR1 SGHTA and CDR2 FQGNSA. The length of the CDR3 is 16 residues. V shed 7 bases and J shed 8 bases, with 24 bases lying between them. CDR3 amino acids: CASIRRRGPLKDEQFF. In DNA form, the CDR3 reads TGTGCCAGCATCCGGCGGCGAGGGCCACTTAAGGATGAGCAGTTCTTC.

The gene calls are TRBV11-2 and TRBJ2-1, with D perhaps matching TRBD1 or TRBD2 (5 bases each). CDR3 length: 15 residues. Per the germline V gene, CDR1 is SGHAT and CDR2 is FQNNGV. Trimming left V 5 bases short and J 4 bases short, with 15 bases between. CDR3 DNA: TGTGCCAGCAGCAGATTCCGGGACGGGTACAATGAGCAGTTCTTC. Translated, it gives CASSRFRDGYNEQFF.

This clone was seen only a few times. This chain links TRBV21-1 with TRBJ2-7. TRBV21-1 is a known pseudogene. The CDR3 covers 20 residues. CDR3 loop: CASSKEPSESPSRSTYEQYF. The CDR3 DNA sequence: TGTGCCAGCAGCAAAGAACCTTCCGAGTCACCCAGCAGAAGCACCTACGAGCAGTACTTC.

This chain links TRBV29-1 with TRBJ1-4, with a tentative D call TRBD1 (5 bases). From germline, CDR1 is SQVTM and CDR2 ANQGSEA. The CDR3 is made up of 15 amino acids. Trimming pared 4 bases from V and 3 bases from J, leaving 15 bases between. CDR3 in DNA: TGCAGCGTTGGAGCCGCAGGGACGGCTAATGAAAAACTGTTTTTT. Protein sequence: CSVGAAGTANEKLFF.

This chain joins TRBV7-2 and TRBJ1-4; D remains unclear. Per the germline V gene, CDR1 is SGHTA and CDR2 is FQGNSA. V lost 5 bases and J lost 8, with 6 bases in between. The CDR3 has 11 amino acids. CDR3 sequence reads: CASSAGEKLFF. CDR3 bases: TGTGCCAGCAGCGCGGGCGAAAAACTGTTTTTT. The full variable domain, with the rest looked up from reference TRBV7-2 and TRBJ1-4, is GAGVSQSPSNKVTEKGKDVELRCDPISGHTALYWYRQSLGQGLEFLIYFQGNSAPDKSGLPSDRFSAERTGGSVSTLTIQRTQQEDSAVYLCASSAGEKLFFGSGTQLSVL.

The chain recombines TRBV27 with TRBJ2-3; D may correspond to TRBD1 or TRBD2 (5 bases each). The CDR3 covers 13 residues. The germline CDR1 and CDR2 sequences are MNHEY and SMNVEV (reference sequence). Trimming left V 10 bases short and J 2 bases short, with 13 bases between. As DNA, the CDR3 is TGTGCCACCTCAGCTGGGACCACAGATACGCAGTATTTT. Translating gives CATSAGTTDTQYF.

The CDR3 loop is CASRGGASNYGYTF. The CDR3 DNA sequence: TGTGCCAGTCGTGGAGGGGCTTCTAACTATGGCTACACCTTC. The rearrangement links TRBV28 to TRBJ1-2, with D perhaps matching TRBD1 (5 bases). This CDR3 comprises 14 residues. Germline values: CDR1 MDHEN, CDR2 SYDVKM. V lost 9 bases to trimming and J lost 0 bases, with 14 bases between them.

The chain carries TRBV30 and TRBJ2-2, with D tentatively TRBD2 (5 bases). V lost 4 bases, J lost 4 bases, and 19 bases lay in between. CDR1 and CDR2 (germline): GTSNPN, SVGIG (reference sequence). This CDR3 is built from 16 residues. The CDR3 DNA reads TGTGCCTGGACTACGGGATACCTCAAGGGCACCGGGGAGCTGTTTTTT. It yields the protein CAWTTGYLKGTGELFF.

The rearrangement uses TRBV18 and TRBJ2-1; no firm D call. The CDR3 covers 14 residues. The germline V gene has CDR1 KGHSH and CDR2 LQKENI. V gave up 3 bases and J gave up 2 bases, with 8 bases separating them. The CDR3 region has the DNA TGTGCCAGCTCACCGTTGGCGACCTACAATGAGCAGTTCTTC. It is translated as CASSPLATYNEQFF.

Many counts were recorded for this clone. The rearrangement uses TRBV4-1 and TRBJ1-2, with TRBD1 as a possible D gene (6 bases). V lost 1 base to trimming and J lost 6 bases, with 15 bases between them. The germline V gene encodes CDR1 MGHRA and CDR2 YSYEKL. The CDR3 totals 15 residues. The CDR3 spells CASSQGIQGEHGYTF. In DNA form, the CDR3 reads TGCGCCAGCAGCCAAGGTATACAGGGAGAGCATGGCTACACCTTC.